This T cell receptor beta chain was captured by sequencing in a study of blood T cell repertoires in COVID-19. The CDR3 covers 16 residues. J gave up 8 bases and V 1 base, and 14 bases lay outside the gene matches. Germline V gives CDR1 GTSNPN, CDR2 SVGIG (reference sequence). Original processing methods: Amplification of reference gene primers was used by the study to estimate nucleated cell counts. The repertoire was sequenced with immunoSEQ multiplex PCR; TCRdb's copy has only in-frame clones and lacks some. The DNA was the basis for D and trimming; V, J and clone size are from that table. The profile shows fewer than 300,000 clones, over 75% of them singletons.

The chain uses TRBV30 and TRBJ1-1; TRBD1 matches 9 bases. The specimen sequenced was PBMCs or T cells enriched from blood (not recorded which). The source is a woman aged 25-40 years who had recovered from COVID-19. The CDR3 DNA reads TGTGCCTGGAGTGCCCCGACAGGGGGAAAGACTGCGGAAGCTTTCTTT. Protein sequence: CAWSAPTGGKTAEAFF.